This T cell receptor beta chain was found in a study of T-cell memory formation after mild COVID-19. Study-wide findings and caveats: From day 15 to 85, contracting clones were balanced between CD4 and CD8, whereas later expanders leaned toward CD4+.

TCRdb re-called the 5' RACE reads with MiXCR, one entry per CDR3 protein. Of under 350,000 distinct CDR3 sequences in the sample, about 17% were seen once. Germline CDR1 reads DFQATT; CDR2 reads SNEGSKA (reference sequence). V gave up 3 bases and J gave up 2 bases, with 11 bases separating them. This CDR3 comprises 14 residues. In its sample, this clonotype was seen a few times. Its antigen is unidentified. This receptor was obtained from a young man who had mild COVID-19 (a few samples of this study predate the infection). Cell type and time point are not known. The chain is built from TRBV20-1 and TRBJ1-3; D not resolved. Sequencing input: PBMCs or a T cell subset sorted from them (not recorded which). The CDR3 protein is CSARNILTGNTIYF. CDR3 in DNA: TGCAGTGCTAGGAACATCCTCACTGGAAACACCATATATTTT.